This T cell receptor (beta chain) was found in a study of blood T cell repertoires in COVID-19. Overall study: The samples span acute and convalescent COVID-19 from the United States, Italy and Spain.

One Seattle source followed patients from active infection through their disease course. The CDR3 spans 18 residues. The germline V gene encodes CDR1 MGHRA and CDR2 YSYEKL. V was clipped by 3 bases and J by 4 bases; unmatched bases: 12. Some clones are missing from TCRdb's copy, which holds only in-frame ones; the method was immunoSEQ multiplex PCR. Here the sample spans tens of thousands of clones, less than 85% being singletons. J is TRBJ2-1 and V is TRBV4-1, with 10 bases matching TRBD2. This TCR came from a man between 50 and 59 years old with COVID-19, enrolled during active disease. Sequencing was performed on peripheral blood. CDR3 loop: CASSQGLARGRLYNEQFF. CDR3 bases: TGCGCCAGCAGCCAGGGACTAGCGCGGGGGAGGCTATACAATGAGCAGTTCTTC.